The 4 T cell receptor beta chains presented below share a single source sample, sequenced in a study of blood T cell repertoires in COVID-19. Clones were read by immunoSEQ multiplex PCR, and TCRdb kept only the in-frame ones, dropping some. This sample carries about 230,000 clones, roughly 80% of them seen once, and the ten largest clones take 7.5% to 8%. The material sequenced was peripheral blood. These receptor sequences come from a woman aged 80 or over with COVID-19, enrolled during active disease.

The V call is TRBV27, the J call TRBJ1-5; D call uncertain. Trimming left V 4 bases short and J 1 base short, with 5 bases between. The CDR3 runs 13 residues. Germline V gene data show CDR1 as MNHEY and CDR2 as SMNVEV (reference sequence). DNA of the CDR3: TGTGCCAGCAGTTCCAGGAGCAATCAGCCCCAGCATTTT. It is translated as CASSSRSNQPQHF.

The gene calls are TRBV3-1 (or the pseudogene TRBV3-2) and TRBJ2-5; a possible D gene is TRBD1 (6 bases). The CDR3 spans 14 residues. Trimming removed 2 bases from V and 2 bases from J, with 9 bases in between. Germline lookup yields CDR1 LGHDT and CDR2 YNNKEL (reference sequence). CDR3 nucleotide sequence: TGTGCCAGCAGCCAACTGGGGGCTCAAGAGACCCAGTACTTC. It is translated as CASSQLGAQETQYF.

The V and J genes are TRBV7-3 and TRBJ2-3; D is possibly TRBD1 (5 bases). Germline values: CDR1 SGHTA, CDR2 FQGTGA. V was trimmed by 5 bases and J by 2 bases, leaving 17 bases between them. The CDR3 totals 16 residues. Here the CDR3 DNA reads TGTGCCAGCAGCGCAGGGCCGGAGCAAAACACAGATACGCAGTATTTT. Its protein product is CASSAGPEQNTDTQYF.

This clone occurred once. CDR3 DNA: TGTGCCAGCAGGGGGTGGCGGGGCGCTGGGGCCAACGTCCTGACTTTC. It yields the protein CASRGWRGAGANVLTF. This chain links TRBV2 with TRBJ2-6; possible D gene TRBD2, 6 bases. The germline V gene has CDR1 SNHLY and CDR2 FYNNEI. The CDR3 has 16 amino acids. The V end lost 6 bases, the J end lost 2 bases, and 14 bases lay between the germline ends.